The 8 T cell receptor beta chains below were found in one sample sequenced in a study of blood T cell repertoires in COVID-19. This table comes from immunoSEQ multiplex PCR, and its TCRdb copy is limited to in-frame clones, with some not included. This table holds under 150,000 clones, roughly 80% found once. The sequenced material came from peripheral blood. Every receptor here comes from a man aged 65 to 79 with acute or convalescent COVID-19.

Turning to this clone: One end of the junction fails to match germline, which may point to a read error. V is TRBV3-1 (or the pseudogene TRBV3-2) and J is TRBJ1-2; D ambiguous. Germline CDR1 reads LGHDT; CDR2 reads YNNKEL (reference sequence). The CDR3 is 17 residues long. The CDR3 DNA is TGTGCCAGCAGCCAAGAAGTAGGCCGGGGAGGGAACTATGGCTACATCTTC. Translated, it gives CASSQEVGRGGNYGYIF.

Regarding this clone: Distinct nucleotide sequences in the sample also encode this CDR3. This chain joins TRBV10-3 and TRBJ1-1; a weak D match, TRBD1 (6 bases). The CDR3 contains 15 residues. Germline V lookup: CDR1 ENHRY, CDR2 SYGVKD. V gave up 3 bases and J gave up 0 bases, with 11 bases separating them. The DNA of the CDR3 is TGTGCCATCAGTGACCCGGGACAAGTGAACACTGAAGCTTTCTTT. It specifies CAISDPGQVNTEAFF.

The rearrangement uses TRBV7-2 and TRBJ2-1; TRBD2 agrees at 13 bases. Germline V CDR1 and CDR2: SGHTA, FQGNSA. V trimming: 2 bases; J trimming: 9 bases; junction bases outside the gene matches: 7. The CDR3 loop spans 16 amino acids. The CDR3 loop reads CASSLRTSGGSGEQFF. The CDR3 DNA reads TGTGCCAGCAGCTTACGGACTAGCGGGGGTTCTGGTGAGCAGTTCTTC.

This clone occurred once. This chain's CDR3 is CASSLDRGGSYEQYF. DNA for the CDR3: TGCGCCAGCAGCCTCGACAGGGGTGGGTCCTACGAGCAGTACTTC. This chain connects TRBV4-1 to TRBJ2-7; the match to TRBD1 covers 8 bases. The V gene end was trimmed by 4 bases and the J gene end by 1 base; junction bases not matched to a gene: 6. CDR3 length: 15 amino acids. The germline gives CDR1 MGHRA, CDR2 YSYEKL.

This chain links TRBV19 with TRBJ1-4; TRBD1 matches at 10 bases. In germline, CDR1 is LNHDA, CDR2 SQIVND (reference sequence). This CDR3 has 16 residues. V dropped 3 bases and J dropped 6; count of bases not matched to a gene: 7. The CDR3: CASSIVSTGGYEKLFF. CDR3 DNA: TGTGCCAGTAGTATCGTTTCGACAGGGGGCTATGAAAAACTGTTTTTT.

Only a few counts were recorded for this clone. The V and J genes are TRBV3-1 (or the pseudogene TRBV3-2) and TRBJ2-5, with 8 bases matching TRBD2. The CDR3 has 16 amino acids. Trimming removed 4 bases from V and 5 bases from J; junction bases left unmatched: 12. Germline values: CDR1 LGHDT, CDR2 YNNKEL (reference sequence). DNA for the CDR3: TGTGCCAGCAGCCCCGGGACTAGAGCGTCAAGGGAGACCCAGTACTTC. It codes for CASSPGTRASRETQYF.

The chain recombines TRBV2 with TRBJ1-6; no clear D gene. V was pared by 3 bases and J by 6 bases, with 18 bases between. This CDR3 comprises 17 residues. Germline V gene data show CDR1 as SNHLY and CDR2 as FYNNEI. DNA for the CDR3: TGTGCCAGCAGTGACCAGAGTAGGACTATAAGTAATTCACCCCTCCACTTT. Its protein product is CASSDQSRTISNSPLHF.

The chain joins TRBV27 to TRBJ2-3; 12 bases align to TRBD2. CDR3 length equals 16 residues. Germline V CDR1 and CDR2: MNHEY, SMNVEV (reference sequence). V trimming: 4 bases; J trimming: 2 bases; junction bases outside the gene matches: 4. The CDR3: CASSSLAGGNTDTQYF. The DNA of the CDR3 is TGTGCCAGCAGTTCCCTAGCGGGGGGGAACACAGATACGCAGTATTTT.